Listed below are T cell receptor beta chains from one sample, sequenced in a study of regulatory T cells in long-lasting Graves disease. MiXCR, applied by TCRdb to the multiplex PCR reads, yields one record per CDR3 protein. The sample holds over 350,000 distinct CDR3 sequences, approximately 15% seen once. These same data were also listed under a study on T cells in Graves' hyperthyroidism and ophthalmopathy.

This specimen consisted of peripheral blood mononuclear cells (PBMCs), obtained at new diagnosis, from a patient treated with antithyroid drugs. The receptors shown here come from a woman aged 40 to 49 with Graves disease. Each CDR3 is given with its conserved first and last residue. A D gene is named only where the DNA matches it firmly. Size is omitted from some rows. Given values are once, few, many or a class for expanded clones.

len	abundance	j_gene	v_gene	d_gene	CDR3aa	CDR3nt
14	many	TRBJ2-7	TRBV20-1	NA	CSARGWGQAYEQYF	TGCAGTGCTAGAGGGTGGGGGCAGGCTTACGAGCAGTACTTC
12	many	TRBJ2-7	TRBV27	NA	CASSSIPYEQYF	TGTGCCAGCAGTTCGATACCCTACGAGCAGTACTTC
14	NA	TRBJ2-3	TRBV7-9	NA	CASSFERQADTQYF	TGTGCCAGCAGCTTTGAACGTCAGGCGGATACGCAGTATTTT
13	NA	TRBJ1-4	TRBV12-3/TRBV12-4	TRBD1	CATHRQGDEKLFF	TGTGCCACCCATCGACAGGGTGATGAAAAACTGTTTTTT
13	many	TRBJ1-1	TRBV28	NA	CATVSGVNTEAFF	TGTGCCACCGTATCAGGGGTCAACACTGAAGCTTTCTTT
13	NA	TRBJ2-7	TRBV15	NA	CATSREIGYEQYF	TGTGCCACCAGCAGAGAAATAGGCTACGAGCAGTACTTC
21	few	TRBJ2-7	TRBV20-1	TRBD2	CSARDLEWGAGTRVPPYGQYF	TGCAGTGCTAGAGATTTGGAGTGGGGTGCCGGGACTAGAGTTCCACCCTACGGGCAGTACTTC
11	NA	TRBJ1-5	TRBV10-2	NA	CASSEGQPQHF	TGCGCCAGCAGTGAGGGTCAGCCCCAGCATTTT
14	many	TRBJ2-7	TRBV12-3/TRBV12-4	NA	CASSLGGTSYEQYF	TGTGCCAGCAGTTTAGGCGGGACCTCCTACGAGCAGTACTTC
13	many	TRBJ1-1	TRBV28	TRBD1	CASSPGTGAEAFF	TGTGCCAGCAGTCCAGGGACAGGGGCTGAAGCTTTCTTT
15	few	TRBJ2-3	TRBV28	TRBD2	CASSREVAGEDTQYF	TGTGCCAGCAGCCGCGAGGTAGCGGGGGAAGATACGCAGTATTTT
12	NA	TRBJ2-3	TRBV3-1	NA	CASSQAADTQYF	TGCGCCAGCAGCCAAGCGGCAGATACGCAGTATTTT
16	many	TRBJ1-5	TRBV6-1	TRBD1	CASSTPRGLIREPQHF	TGTGCCAGCAGTACACCAAGGGGGCTTATTCGGGAGCCCCAGCATTTT
14	few	TRBJ1-1	TRBV20-1	TRBD1	CSARVAGGNTEAFF	TGCAGTGCTAGAGTTGCAGGGGGGAACACTGAAGCTTTCTTT
16	many	TRBJ1-1	TRBV5-1	NA	CASSLVGGQMNTEAFF	TGCGCCAGCAGCTTGGTAGGGGGACAAATGAACACTGAAGCTTTCTTT
13	NA	TRBJ1-1	TRBV6-4	NA	CAGEGRLNTEAFF	TGTGCTGGGGAAGGCAGACTGAACACTGAAGCTTTCTTT
14	NA	TRBJ1-4	TRBV5-1	NA	CASSRFQDSEKLFF	TGCGCCAGCAGCCGCTTTCAGGACAGTGAAAAACTGTTTTTT
15	many	TRBJ2-5	TRBV7-2	TRBD2	CASSFLAGIGETQYF	TGTGCCAGCAGCTTTCTAGCGGGAATAGGAGAGACCCAGTACTTC
12	many	TRBJ2-3	TRBV15	NA	CATTEGTDTQYF	TGTGCCACCACAGAGGGCACAGATACGCAGTATTTT
14	many	TRBJ2-5	TRBV12-5	NA	CASGTGIGLETQYF	TGTGCTAGTGGAACCGGGATTGGGCTCGAGACCCAGTACTTC
14	NA	TRBJ2-2	TRBV28	TRBD2	CASSLPGGPGELFF	TGTGCCAGCAGTTTACCGGGAGGGCCTGGGGAGCTGTTTTTT
16	many	TRBJ2-5	TRBV2	TRBD1	CASSELGQGAGETQYF	TGTGCCAGCAGTGAACTGGGACAGGGGGCGGGTGAGACCCAGTACTTC
12	NA	TRBJ2-7	TRBV6-2/TRBV6-3	NA	CASSYGRNEQYF	TGTGCCAGCAGTTATGGCCGGAACGAGCAGTACTTC
13	many	TRBJ1-4	TRBV5-6	NA	CASSLGHVEKLFF	TGTGCCAGCAGCTTGGGACACGTCGAAAAACTGTTTTTT
15	many	TRBJ2-7	TRBV28	NA	CASSFLRERSYEQYF	TGTGCCAGCAGTTTTCTCCGGGAACGCTCCTACGAGCAGTACTTC
17	few	TRBJ2-7	TRBV6-2/TRBV6-3	TRBD2	CASSTITSGRLPYEQYF	TGTGCCAGCAGTACCATTACTAGCGGGAGACTTCCCTACGAGCAGTACTTC
16	NA	TRBJ1-2	TRBV4-3	NA	CASSQDYFGGAYGYTF	TGCGCCAGCAGCCAAGATTATTTCGGGGGCGCCTATGGCTACACCTTC
17	NA	TRBJ1-3	TRBV5-1	NA	CASSSLSGTSSGNTIYF	TGCGCCAGCAGCTCCTTATCCGGGACCAGCTCTGGAAACACCATATATTTT
14	many	TRBJ2-1	TRBV20-1	TRBD1	CSAQTGLDYNEQFF	TGCAGTGCCCAGACAGGGCTTGACTACAATGAGCAGTTCTTC
13	NA	TRBJ2-3	TRBV11-3	NA	CASRGARTDTQYF	TGTGCCAGCAGAGGTGCCCGCACAGATACGCAGTATTTT
12	many	TRBJ2-5	TRBV3-1	NA	CASRDEGETQYF	TGTGCCAGCAGAGACGAGGGAGAGACCCAGTACTTC
15	NA	TRBJ2-1	TRBV6-2/TRBV6-3	TRBD1	CASSSTGQGVSEQFF	TGTGCCAGCAGTTCTACGGGACAGGGAGTGAGTGAGCAGTTCTTC
12	many	TRBJ2-7	TRBV5-1	NA	CASSRRGGEQYF	TGCGCCAGCAGCCGGAGAGGGGGCGAGCAGTACTTC
12	NA	TRBJ1-1	TRBV20-1	TRBD1	CSARPQGTEAFF	TGCAGTGCTAGGCCACAGGGGACTGAAGCTTTCTTT
12	few	TRBJ1-5	TRBV15	NA	CATSRDDQPQHF	TGTGCCACCAGCAGAGATGATCAGCCCCAGCATTTT
16	many	TRBJ1-6	TRBV6-1	NA	CASSEAWGGGNSPLHF	TGTGCCAGCAGTGAAGCGTGGGGGGGAGGTAATTCACCCCTCCACTTT
13	many	TRBJ2-3	TRBV12-3/TRBV12-4	NA	CASSSEREDTQYF	TGTGCCAGCAGTTCCGAACGGGAAGATACGCAGTATTTT
14	NA	TRBJ1-3	TRBV9	NA	CASSVAESGNTIYF	TGTGCCAGCAGCGTAGCCGAGAGTGGAAACACCATATATTTT